One sample yielded the 7 T cell receptor beta chains listed below, sequenced in a study of T cell responses to AZD1222 COVID-19 vaccine. The assay was immunoSEQ multiplex PCR, and TCRdb's table has in-frame clones only and misses some. Found here are approximately 180,000 clones, about nine tenths of them singletons; the top ten hold 2.5% to 3%. Sample: peripheral blood, taken on day 0 of AZD1222 vaccination. These receptors all stem from an adult in good health.

The chain recombines TRBV2 with TRBJ2-1; D gene ambiguous. This CDR3 has 11 amino acids. CDR1 and CDR2 from the germline V gene are SNHLY and FYNNEI. V gave up 6 bases and J gave up 5 bases, with 5 bases separating them. CDR3 DNA: TGTGCCAGCAGCTATGACAATGAGCAGTTCTTC. Translating gives CASSYDNEQFF.

As regards this clone: The sample contains more than one DNA sequence encoding this CDR3. V gene TRBV19 combines with J gene TRBJ1-1; no reliable D call. The CDR3 is made up of 13 amino acids. Germline CDR1 is LNHDA and CDR2 is SQIVND (reference sequence). The ends were cut back, 5 bases at V and 2 bases at J, with 9 bases in the middle. Written as DNA, the CDR3 is TGTGCCAGTAGTCTGGCGGTTAACACTGAAGCTTTCTTT. Translating it yields CASSLAVNTEAFF.

The genes are TRBV20-1 and TRBJ1-2, with 7 nucleotides matching TRBD1. The length of the CDR3 is 15 residues. Germline V gene sequence: CDR1 DFQATT, CDR2 SNEGSKA (reference sequence). With V trimmed by 3 bases and J by 8 bases, 15 bases remained unmatched. This CDR3 is CSASSGWDRSFGYTF. CDR3 sequence (DNA): TGCAGTGCTAGTTCCGGATGGGACAGATCCTTCGGCTACACCTTC.

J is TRBJ2-7 and V is TRBV6-1; the match to TRBD1 covers 9 bases. This CDR3 has 20 amino acids. The V gene's germline CDR1 is MNHNS and CDR2 SASEGT. V shed 9 bases, J shed 2 bases, and the junction held 26 bases outside the gene matches. The CDR3 DNA reads TGTGCCAGTAGGGAACTAAGCTTACCCGGGACAGGGTTCGGGGCCTACGAGCAGTACTTC. It yields the protein CASRELSLPGTGFGAYEQYF.

This clone came up once. The chain uses TRBV18 and TRBJ2-7; 12 bases match TRBD2. Germline V gene lookup returns CDR1 KGHSH and CDR2 LQKENI. CDR3 size: 14 residues. Trimming at V came to 4 bases and at J to 2 bases, leaving 0 bases not matched to a gene. The CDR3 protein is CASSRLAGAYEQYF. The CDR3 bases are TGTGCCAGCTCACGACTAGCGGGGGCCTACGAGCAGTACTTC.

V is TRBV28 and J is TRBJ2-7; TRBD2 aligns across 8 bases. The CDR3 is 12 residues long. V lost 11 bases to trimming and J lost 4 bases; unmatched junction nucleotides: 7. Per the germline V gene, CDR1 is MDHEN and CDR2 is SYDVKM. The DNA of the CDR3 is TGTGCCCACGGCGGGGGGAAGTACGAGCAGTACTTC. The encoded protein is CAHGGGKYEQYF.

The chain combines TRBV6-5 with TRBJ1-1; possible D gene TRBD1, 6 bases. Germline V CDR1 and CDR2: MNHEY, SVGAGI. The V end was cut by 5 bases, the J end by 5 bases, with 15 bases between. The CDR3 is made up of 14 amino acids. This CDR3 is CASSRQVRGTEAFF. The CDR3 nucleotides read TGTGCCAGCAGTCGACAGGTGAGGGGGACTGAAGCTTTCTTT.